The 6 T cell receptor beta chains below come from one sample, sequenced in a study of cytomegalovirus exposure and HLA in healthy donors. In the PCR, 60 Vbeta and 13 Jbeta primers were used. The data were produced by immunoSEQ multiplex PCR, yet TCRdb's version contains in-frame clones alone and is incomplete. The table shows 100,000 to 150,000 clones, with less than 85% occurring only once. The specimen sequenced was PBMCs. The origin of the receptors is a man aged 30-40 years in good health and CMV-seronegative.

This sequence joins TRBV5-6 and TRBJ2-2; 8 nucleotides line up with TRBD2. With V trimmed by 4 bases and J by 6 bases, 5 bases remained unmatched. This CDR3 is built from 14 residues. The germline CDR1 and CDR2 sequences are SGHDT and YYEEEE. DNA of the CDR3: TGTGCCAGCAGCCCGGGAGGGTTGGCCGGGGAGCTGTTTTTT. Amino acid sequence: CASSPGGLAGELFF.

This clone was seen more than once but under ten times. The sample contains more than one DNA sequence encoding this CDR3. The chain joins TRBV29-1 to TRBJ1-1; 8 positions agree with TRBD1. Germline loops: CDR1 SQVTM, CDR2 ANQGSEA. With V trimmed by 6 bases and J by 1 base, 1 base remained unmatched. CDR3 size: 12 residues. The CDR3 coding sequence is TGCAGCGTCGGACAGGGGAACACTGAAGCTTTCTTT. Its translation: CSVGQGNTEAFF.

V and J are TRBV10-2 and TRBJ2-5, with TRBD2 matching over 8 bases. CDR1 and CDR2 from the germline V gene are WSHSY and SAAADI. CDR3 size: 16 residues. Trimming removed 7 bases from V and 2 bases from J; junction bases left unmatched: 12. The CDR3 nucleotides read TGCGCCAGCAAGGAGGCGGGGACTAGGCTACAAGAGACCCAGTACTTC. It codes for CASKEAGTRLQETQYF.

This chain connects TRBV19 to TRBJ1-1; 9 bases line up with TRBD1. Germline values: CDR1 LNHDA, CDR2 SQIVND (reference sequence). This CDR3 has 14 amino acids. With 6 bases clipped from V and 3 bases from J, the junction kept 5 bases outside the gene matches. Here the CDR3 reads CASSRDRVDTEAFF. The CDR3, as DNA: TGTGCCAGTAGCAGGGACAGGGTTGACACTGAAGCTTTCTTT.

Only a few counts were recorded for this clone. The V gene is TRBV7-9, the J gene TRBJ2-7, with 7 bases identical to TRBD1. Germline CDR1 reads SEHNR; CDR2 reads FQNEAQ (reference sequence). This CDR3 region has 14 residues. J was trimmed by 2 bases and V by 3 bases; bases with no gene match: 4. The CDR3 loop reads CASSLTGYPYEQYF. CDR3 nucleotide sequence: TGTGCCAGCAGCTTGACAGGGTACCCCTACGAGCAGTACTTC.

V is TRBV27 and J is TRBJ2-7; TRBD2 matches 9 bases. CDR1 is MNHEY, CDR2 SMNVEV, per germline (reference sequence). V shed 8 bases, J shed 8 bases, and the junction held 13 bases outside the gene matches. This CDR3 comprises 14 residues. CDR3: CASGLVSGGPQQYF. Here the CDR3 DNA reads TGTGCCAGCGGCCTGGTCAGCGGGGGGCCTCAGCAGTACTTC.